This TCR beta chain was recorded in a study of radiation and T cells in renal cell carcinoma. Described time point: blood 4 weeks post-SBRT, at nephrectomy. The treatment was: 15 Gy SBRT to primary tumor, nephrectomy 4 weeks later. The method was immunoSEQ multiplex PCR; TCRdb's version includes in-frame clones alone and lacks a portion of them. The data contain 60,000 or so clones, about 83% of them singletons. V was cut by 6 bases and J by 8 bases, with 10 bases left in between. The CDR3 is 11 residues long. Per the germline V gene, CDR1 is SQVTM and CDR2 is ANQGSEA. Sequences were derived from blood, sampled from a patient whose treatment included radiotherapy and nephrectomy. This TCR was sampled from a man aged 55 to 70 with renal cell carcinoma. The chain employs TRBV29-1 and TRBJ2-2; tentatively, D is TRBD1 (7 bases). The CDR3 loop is CSVEGAGELFF. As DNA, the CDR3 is TGCAGCGTGGAGGGGGCGGGGGAGCTGTTTTTT.